This T cell receptor (beta chain) was recovered during a study of blood T cell repertoires in COVID-19. Turning to the study itself: Acute-phase and convalescent COVID-19 samples originated in the United States, Italy and Spain. T cells, B-cell-depleted T cells, or PBMCs provided the cDNA or gDNA that served as material.

This clone was counted once. The CDR3 extends over 16 amino acids. CDR1 SGHRS and CDR2 YFSETQ come from the germline V gene. V trimming: 4 bases; J trimming: 2 bases; junction bases outside the gene matches: 6. Authors' processing steps: Amplification with reference gene primers provided the estimates of nucleated cell counts. TCRdb's table, derived via immunoSEQ multiplex PCR, lists solely in-frame clones and lacks some. The V and J calls and clone size were taken over from that table, and D and trimming were inferred from the DNA. The profile shows 150,000 to 200,000 clones, around 86% of them singletons.

Sequencing was carried out using peripheral blood. The rearrangement links TRBV5-1 to TRBJ2-2, with 9 positions matching TRBD1. The receptor's source is a man in his 70s with acute or convalescent COVID-19. The CDR3 loop reads CASSPWTGANTGELFF. The DNA of the CDR3 is TGCGCCAGCAGCCCCTGGACAGGGGCTAACACCGGGGAGCTGTTTTTT.